The clone carrying this T cell receptor beta chain was seen a handful of times. Its specificity is not known. This sample is part of a study of beta chain features in type 1 diabetes. Study outcomes and limitations: The cDNA sequencing approach could over-represent high-TCR-expressing cells. In all four CD4+ subsets, TCRB CDR3 length was significantly, moderately reduced in type 1 diabetes. Researchers caution that PCR might favor shorter templates, equally among patients and controls.

The CDR3 extends over 16 amino acids. The V segment lost 3 bases and the J segment 3 bases; nucleotides outside the gene matches: 4. CDR1 is WNHNN, CDR2 SYGVQD, per germline (reference sequence). The sequenced template was cDNA made from the entire isolated RNA. Libraries were prepared by immunoSEQ multiplex PCR; TCRdb keeps only in-frame clonotypes and omits some of them. The data show some 150,000 clones, with roughly 9% seen just once and about 0.75% held by the top ten. The chain combines TRBV10-1 with TRBJ2-2; 10 nucleotides align to TRBD2. The sample was central memory CD4+ T cells from blood. This TCR was recovered from a woman under 40 with type 1 diabetes. The CDR3 nucleotides are TGCGCCAGCAGTGATTCGGGACTAGCGTACACCGGGGAGCTGTTTTTT. Protein product: CASSDSGLAYTGELFF.